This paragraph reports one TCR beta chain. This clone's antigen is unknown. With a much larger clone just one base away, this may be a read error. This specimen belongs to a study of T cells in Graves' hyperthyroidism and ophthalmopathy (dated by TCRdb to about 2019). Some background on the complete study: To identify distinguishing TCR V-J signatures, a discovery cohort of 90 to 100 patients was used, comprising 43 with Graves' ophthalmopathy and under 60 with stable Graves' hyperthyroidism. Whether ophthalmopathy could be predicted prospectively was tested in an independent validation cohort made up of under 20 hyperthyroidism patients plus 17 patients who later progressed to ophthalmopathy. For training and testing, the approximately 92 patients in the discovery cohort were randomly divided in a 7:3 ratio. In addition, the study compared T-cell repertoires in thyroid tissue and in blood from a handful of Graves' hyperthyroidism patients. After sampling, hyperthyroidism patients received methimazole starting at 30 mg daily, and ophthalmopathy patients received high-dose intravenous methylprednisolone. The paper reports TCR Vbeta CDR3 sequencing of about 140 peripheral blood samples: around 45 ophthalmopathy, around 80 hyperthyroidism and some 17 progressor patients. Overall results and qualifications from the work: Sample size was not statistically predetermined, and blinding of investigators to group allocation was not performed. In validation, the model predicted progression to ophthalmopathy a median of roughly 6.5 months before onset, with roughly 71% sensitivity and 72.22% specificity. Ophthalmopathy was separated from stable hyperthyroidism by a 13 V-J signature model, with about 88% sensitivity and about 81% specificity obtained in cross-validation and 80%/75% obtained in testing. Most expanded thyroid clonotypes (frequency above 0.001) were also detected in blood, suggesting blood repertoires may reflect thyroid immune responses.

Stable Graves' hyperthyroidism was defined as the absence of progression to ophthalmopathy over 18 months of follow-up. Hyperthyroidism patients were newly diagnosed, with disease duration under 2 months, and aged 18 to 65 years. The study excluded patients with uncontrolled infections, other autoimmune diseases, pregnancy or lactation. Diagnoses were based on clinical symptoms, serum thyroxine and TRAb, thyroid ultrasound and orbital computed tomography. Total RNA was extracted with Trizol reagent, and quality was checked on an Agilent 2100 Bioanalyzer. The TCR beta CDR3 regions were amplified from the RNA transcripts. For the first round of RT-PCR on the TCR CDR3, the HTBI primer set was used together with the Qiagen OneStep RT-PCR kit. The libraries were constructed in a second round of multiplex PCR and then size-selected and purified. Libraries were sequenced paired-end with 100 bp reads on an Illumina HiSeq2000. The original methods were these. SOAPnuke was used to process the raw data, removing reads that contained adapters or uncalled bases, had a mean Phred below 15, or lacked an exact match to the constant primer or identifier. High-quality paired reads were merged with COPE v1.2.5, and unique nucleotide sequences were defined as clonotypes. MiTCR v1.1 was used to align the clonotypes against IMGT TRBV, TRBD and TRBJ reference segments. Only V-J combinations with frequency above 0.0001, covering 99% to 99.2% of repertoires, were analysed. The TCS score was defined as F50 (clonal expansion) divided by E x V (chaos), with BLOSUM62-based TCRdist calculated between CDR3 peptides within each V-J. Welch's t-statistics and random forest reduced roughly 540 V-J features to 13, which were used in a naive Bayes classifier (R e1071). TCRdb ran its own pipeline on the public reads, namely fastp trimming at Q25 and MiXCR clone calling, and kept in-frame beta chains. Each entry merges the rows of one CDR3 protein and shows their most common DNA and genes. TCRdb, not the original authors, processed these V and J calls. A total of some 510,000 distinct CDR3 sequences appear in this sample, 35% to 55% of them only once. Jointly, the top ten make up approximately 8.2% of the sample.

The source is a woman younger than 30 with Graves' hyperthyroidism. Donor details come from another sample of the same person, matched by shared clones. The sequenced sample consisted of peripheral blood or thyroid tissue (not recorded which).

The CDR3 region: CSAGSEGGSPETQYF. The sequenced DNA is TGCAGTGCTGGGAGTGAGGGCGGGAGCCCAGAGACCCAGTACTTC. The chain uses TRBV20-1 and TRBJ2-5; the junction holds 7 bases that match TRBD2. Reading from cysteine to phenylalanine, the CDR3 counts 15 amino acids. Of all the DNA, just the CDR3 is kept, 45 bases in frame from base 1. V is pruned by 5 bases and J by 4 bases, leaving 13 bases of the junction without a gene match. CDR1 and CDR2 are drawn from the germline V gene (reference sequence): DFQATT, SNEGSKA.